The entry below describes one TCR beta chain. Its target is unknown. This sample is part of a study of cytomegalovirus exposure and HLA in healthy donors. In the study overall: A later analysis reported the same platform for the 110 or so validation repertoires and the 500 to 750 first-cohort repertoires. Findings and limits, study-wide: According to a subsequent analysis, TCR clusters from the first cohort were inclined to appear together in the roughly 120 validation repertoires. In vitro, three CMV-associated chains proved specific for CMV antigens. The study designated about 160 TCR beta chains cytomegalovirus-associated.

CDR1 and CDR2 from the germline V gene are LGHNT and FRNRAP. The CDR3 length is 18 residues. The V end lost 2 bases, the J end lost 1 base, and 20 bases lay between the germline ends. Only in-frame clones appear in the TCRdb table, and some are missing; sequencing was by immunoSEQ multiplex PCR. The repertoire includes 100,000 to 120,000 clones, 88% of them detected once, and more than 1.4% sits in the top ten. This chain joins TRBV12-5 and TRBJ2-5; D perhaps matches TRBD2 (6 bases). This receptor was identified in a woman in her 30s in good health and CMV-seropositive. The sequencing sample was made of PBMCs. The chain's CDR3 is CASGLTGLTTRIQETQYF. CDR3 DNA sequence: TGTGCTAGTGGTTTGACGGGACTCACAACTCGTATCCAAGAGACCCAGTACTTC.